The 11 T cell receptor beta chains presented below share a single source sample, sequenced in a study of STAT5B mutations in CD4+ large granular lymphocyte leukemia (dated by TCRdb to 2021 to 2024). The library came from the immunoSEQ multiplex PCR assay. TCRdb retrieved this table from immuneACCESS and kept in-frame rearrangements only. Not all clones are present; in checked studies, unresolved V genes account for under half, and no reason is known for the remainder. The sample table records some 40,000 clones; 80% to 90% of these occur just once. Of the sample, 3.6% falls within the top ten clones. Sequencing used CD4+ T cells from blood buffy coats. These receptors were collected from a human donor in good health.

The chain uses TRBV19 and TRBJ2-1; 8 positions match TRBD2. The germline V gene encodes CDR1 LNHDA and CDR2 SQIVND (reference sequence). The length of the CDR3 is 13 residues. V shed 10 bases and J 8 bases; nucleotides not matched to a gene: 10. The CDR3 DNA follows: TGTGCCACCCCTATCGGAGCGGGGGATGAGCAGTTCTTC. It encodes CATPIGAGDEQFF.

This clone has a single count. V usage is TRBV16 and J usage is TRBJ2-1, with 8 nucleotides matching TRBD1. This CDR3 contains 17 residues. Germline trimming cut 0 bases from V and 1 base from J; bases unmatched to any gene: 5. Germline values: CDR1 KGHSY, CDR2 FQNENV. Here the CDR3 reads CASSQSVTGGSYNEQFF. CDR3 in DNA: TGTGCCAGCAGCCAATCAGTAACAGGGGGATCCTACAATGAGCAGTTCTTC.

This rearrangement joins TRBV19 to TRBJ1-2, with 7 positions matching TRBD1. The germline CDR1 and CDR2 sequences are LNHDA and SQIVND (reference sequence). Trimming cost V 7 bases and J 2 bases; bases outside gene matches: 7. The CDR3 runs to 14 residues. The CDR3 loop reads CASKEVQGNYGYTF. The CDR3 coding sequence is TGTGCCAGTAAGGAGGTACAGGGGAACTATGGCTACACCTTC.

This clone was picked up a small number of times. The V call is TRBV19, the J call TRBJ2-4; 8 bases are shared with TRBD1. The germline V gene has CDR1 LNHDA and CDR2 SQIVND (reference sequence). The CDR3 contains 15 residues. The trim removed 10 bases at V and 0 bases at J, leaving 8 bases unmatched. DNA for the CDR3: TGTGCCACCGGGACAGGCTACCTAGCCAAAAACATTCAGTACTTC. Translated, it gives CATGTGYLAKNIQYF.

This clone has just one count. This CDR3 is CASTGESWASGYTF. CDR3 sequence (DNA): TGTGCCAGCACCGGGGAAAGCTGGGCCAGTGGCTACACCTTC. The rearrangement joins TRBV6-6 to TRBJ1-2; D uncertain. CDR1 and CDR2 from the germline V gene are MNHNY and SVGAGI (reference sequence). Trimming took 7 bases from V and 7 from J, leaving 19 bases between them. CDR3 length: 14 amino acids.

The rearrangement uses TRBV6-5 and TRBJ2-7; unclear D gene. The CDR3 contains 12 residues. Trimming left V 8 bases short and J 8 bases short, with 16 bases between. The germline V gene has CDR1 MNHEY and CDR2 SVGAGI. The CDR3: CASSDPNRKQYF. DNA for the CDR3: TGTGCCAGCTCCGACCCCAACAGAAAGCAGTACTTC.

V gene TRBV4-2 combines with J gene TRBJ2-7; D gene unclear. Per the germline V gene, CDR1 is LGHNA and CDR2 is YNFKEQ. The CDR3 is 14 residues long. V lost 0 bases and J lost 6, with 12 bases in between. CDR3 nucleotide sequence: TGTGCCAGCAGCCAAGATCTTGAATGGGGCGAGCAGTACTTC. It is translated as CASSQDLEWGEQYF.

This sequence joins TRBV15 and TRBJ1-5; a possible D gene is TRBD1 (6 bases). The CDR3 runs to 17 residues. CDR1 is LNHNV, CDR2 YYDKDF, per germline (reference sequence). V lost 0 bases and J 2 bases, leaving 14 bases between the germline ends. The CDR3 loop is CATSREETGLGNQPQHF. The CDR3 DNA sequence: TGTGCCACCAGCAGAGAAGAGACAGGCCTAGGCAATCAGCCCCAGCATTTT.

This chain uses TRBV5-4 with TRBJ2-5; tentative D call: TRBD2 (5 bases). This CDR3 comprises 13 residues. The V gene's germline CDR1 is SGHNT and CDR2 YYREEE (reference sequence). Deletions cut 4 bases from V and 7 bases from J, with 14 bases between. The CDR3 bases are TGTGCCAGCAGCCAGGACGGGATCGGGACCCAGTACTTC. Residues: CASSQDGIGTQYF.

V usage is TRBV2 and J usage is TRBJ2-5; D is ambiguous. CDR3 length equals 13 residues. Trimming left V 6 bases short and J 9 bases short, with 17 bases between. Germline V lookup: CDR1 SNHLY, CDR2 FYNNEI. The CDR3 DNA reads as TGTGCCAGCAGCGAGGATAGGACCATGGCCCAGTACTTC. Its translation is CASSEDRTMAQYF.

The rearrangement links TRBV7-2 to TRBJ2-3; 8 nucleotides agree with TRBD1. CDR1 and CDR2 from the germline V gene are SGHTA and FQGNSA. The CDR3 sequence is 16 residues long. V lost 4 bases to trimming and J lost 2 bases; unmatched junction nucleotides: 8. For the CDR3, the DNA is TGTGCCAGCAGCTCGGGACAGGTGGGACCCACAGATACGCAGTATTTT. It is translated as CASSSGQVGPTDTQYF.